Below are 21 T cell receptor beta chains sequenced from a single sample in a study of blood T cell repertoires in COVID-19. Sequenced by immunoSEQ multiplex PCR; TCRdb stores in-frame clones only, minus some. This table has 140,000 or so clones, around 84% appearing once. Source material: peripheral blood. These receptors all stem from a man in his 60s with active or convalescent COVID-19.

This chain joins TRBV7-2 and TRBJ1-5; no firm D call. The CDR3 has 15 residues. CDR1 SGHTA and CDR2 FQGNSA come from the germline V gene. V lost 2 bases and J lost 5, with 13 bases in between. The CDR3 nucleotides read TGTGCCAGCAGCTTACGACGGGAGAGGGATCAGCCCCAGCATTTT. The encoded protein is CASSLRRERDQPQHF.

The rearrangement links TRBV11-3 to TRBJ2-1, with TRBD2 matching 7 bases. This CDR3 contains 14 residues. The V gene's germline CDR1 is SGHNT and CDR2 YENEEA. J lost 4 bases, V lost 5 bases, and 5 bases had no gene match. The CDR3: CASSIGTNYNEQFF. DNA for the CDR3: TGTGCCAGCAGCATCGGGACTAATTACAATGAGCAGTTCTTC.

The rearrangement uses TRBV28 and TRBJ2-1; the match to TRBD1 covers 12 bases. Germline V gives CDR1 MDHEN, CDR2 SYDVKM. The CDR3 has 17 amino acids. Trimming took 5 bases from V and 5 from J; bases not matched to a gene: 10. This CDR3 is CASSPIRDRGLHNEQFF. The CDR3 DNA follows: TGTGCCAGCAGTCCAATCCGGGACAGGGGGCTTCACAATGAGCAGTTCTTC.

The V gene is TRBV28, the J gene TRBJ1-4; TRBD1 might be the D (5 bases). Germline CDR1 reads MDHEN; CDR2 reads SYDVKM. The V gene lost 5 bases and the J gene lost 5 bases, with 18 bases spanning the gap. The CDR3 has 16 residues. CDR3 bases: TGTGCCAGCAGTCCGATCATAAGGGCAGGGAATGAAAAACTGTTTTTT. Amino acid sequence: CASSPIIRAGNEKLFF.

The chain has TRBV10-2 and TRBJ2-7, with 7 nucleotides matching TRBD1. Germline CDR1 WSHSY, CDR2 SAAADI. The length of the CDR3 is 12 residues. Trimming removed 6 bases from V and 6 bases from J; junction bases left unmatched: 5. CDR3 sequence (DNA): TGCGCCAGCAGAGGGGGCTCTAGCGAGCAGTACTTC. Amino acids: CASRGGSSEQYF.

The J gene is TRBJ2-1, the V gene TRBV19; 8 positions match TRBD2. CDR1 is LNHDA, CDR2 SQIVND, per germline (reference sequence). The trim removed 3 bases at V and 3 bases at J, leaving 13 bases unmatched. The length of the CDR3 is 18 residues. CDR3 in amino acids: CASSISVLAGLGYNEQFF. CDR3 coding DNA: TGTGCCAGTAGTATCTCCGTGTTAGCGGGATTGGGCTACAATGAGCAGTTCTTC. The full variable domain, with the rest looked up from reference TRBV19 and TRBJ2-1, is DGGITQSPKYLFRKEGQNVTLSCEQNLNHDAMYWYRQDPGQGLRLIYYSQIVNDFQKGDIAEGYSVSREKKESFPLTVTSAQKNPTAFYLCASSISVLAGLGYNEQFFGPGTRLTVL.

This clone has a handful of counts. The chain combines TRBV6-2 or TRBV6-3 with TRBJ1-1; 7 nucleotides align to TRBD1. Germline values: CDR1 MNHEY, CDR2 SVGEGT. V shed 6 bases and J 1 base; nucleotides not matched to a gene: 5. This CDR3 has 14 residues. The CDR3 loop is CASSNYRGNTEAFF. For the CDR3, the DNA is TGTGCCAGCAGCAATTACAGGGGGAACACTGAAGCTTTCTTT.

The rearrangement joins TRBV6-5 to TRBJ1-3; D is unresolved. Germline lookup yields CDR1 MNHEY and CDR2 SVGAGI. Between the trimmed V and J ends, which lost 3 bases and 4 bases, there was a span of 10 bases. The CDR3 loop spans 14 amino acids. The CDR3 sequence: CASSYDGVGNTIYF. In DNA form, the CDR3 reads TGTGCCAGCAGTTATGACGGGGTAGGAAACACCATATATTTT.

The rearrangement uses TRBV6-5 and TRBJ1-2, with TRBD1 as a possible D gene (6 bases). Trimming shortened V by 6 bases and J by 5 bases, and 10 bases separated the two germline ends. The CDR3 has 12 amino acids. The V gene's germline CDR1 is MNHEY and CDR2 SVGAGI. The CDR3 is CASSDRTYGYTF. DNA for the CDR3: TGTGCCAGCAGCGACAGGACTTATGGCTACACCTTC.

The rearrangement joins TRBV14 to TRBJ1-5, with D hard to call. The germline CDR1 and CDR2 sequences are SGHDN and FVKESK. CDR3 size: 14 residues. V was shortened by 0 bases and J by 5 bases, with 8 bases between the two germline ends. In DNA, the CDR3 is TGTGCCAGCAGCCAAGATCGTTTGTATCAGCCCCAGCATTTT. It specifies CASSQDRLYQPQHF.

V usage is TRBV11-3 and J usage is TRBJ2-5, with D possibly matching TRBD1 (6 bases). This CDR3 is 14 amino acids long. V was clipped by 3 bases and J by 5 bases, with 13 bases between them. Germline loops: CDR1 SGHNT, CDR2 YENEEA. For the CDR3, the DNA is TGTGCCAGCAGCTTCTTACAGGGAGAGGAGACCCAGTACTTC. Protein sequence: CASSFLQGEETQYF.

The chain couples TRBV10-1 to TRBJ2-7; D remains unclear. With 8 bases removed from V and 3 bases from J, the gap between germline ends came to 8 bases. Germline V gene lookup returns CDR1 WNHNN and CDR2 SYGVQD (reference sequence). CDR3 size: 11 residues. The CDR3 bases are TGCGCCAGCGGTCGGTTCTACGAGCAGTACGTC. Its protein is CASGRFYEQYV.

This chain uses TRBV19 with TRBJ2-5, with TRBD1 as a possible D gene (6 bases). V was trimmed by 5 bases and J by 1 base, leaving 11 bases between them. The CDR3 extends over 14 amino acids. Germline V CDR1 and CDR2: LNHDA, SQIVND (reference sequence). CDR3 amino acids: CASSRDNIQETQYF. The CDR3 DNA sequence: TGTGCCAGTAGTCGGGACAATATCCAAGAGACCCAGTACTTC.

The chain links TRBV5-1 to TRBJ2-3; TRBD1 matches at 7 bases. This CDR3 is 14 amino acids long. V was pared by 1 base and J by 3 bases, with 2 bases of the junction left unmatched. Germline CDR1 reads SGHRS; CDR2 reads YFSETQ. The CDR3 here is CASSLTTGTDTQYF. CDR3 coding DNA: TGCGCCAGCAGCTTGACGACAGGGACAGATACGCAGTATTTT.

V gene TRBV7-9 combines with J gene TRBJ1-1; 7 bases match TRBD1. CDR3 length equals 16 residues. J gave up 1 base and V 5 bases, and 10 bases lay outside the gene matches. From germline, CDR1 is SEHNR and CDR2 FQNEAQ (reference sequence). The CDR3 spells CASSTAWTGKNTEAFF. DNA for the CDR3: TGTGCCAGCAGCACGGCTTGGACAGGAAAGAACACTGAAGCTTTCTTT.

This clone was observed a handful of times. The chain carries TRBV2 and TRBJ1-2; TRBD1 might be the D (5 bases). CDR1 is SNHLY and CDR2 is FYNNEI in the germline V gene. The length of the CDR3 is 12 residues. Deletions cut 9 bases from V and 8 bases from J, with 16 bases between. Here the CDR3 reads CARGGTTGGYTF. CDR3 nucleotide sequence: TGTGCCAGGGGAGGGACTACGGGAGGCTACACCTTC.

The V call is TRBV9, the J call TRBJ2-5, with D tentatively TRBD1 (6 bases). The CDR3 totals 14 residues. V dropped 0 bases and J dropped 5 bases, with 11 bases sitting between them. Per germline, CDR1 SGDLS and CDR2 YYNGEE. The chain's CDR3 is CASSVAQGWETQYF. CDR3 nucleotide sequence: TGTGCCAGCAGCGTAGCACAGGGATGGGAGACCCAGTACTTC.

J is TRBJ2-7 and V is TRBV19; 8 bases are shared with TRBD1. J gave up 0 bases and V 8 bases, and 12 bases lay outside the gene matches. The CDR3 is 16 residues long. CDR1 and CDR2 (germline): LNHDA, SQIVND (reference sequence). This chain's CDR3 is CASHPGQGRSSYEQYF. CDR3 DNA: TGTGCCAGTCACCCAGGACAGGGAAGGAGCTCCTACGAGCAGTACTTC. The full variable domain, in which reference TRBV19 and TRBJ2-7 provide the parts outside the CDR3, is DGGITQSPKYLFRKEGQNVTLSCEQNLNHDAMYWYRQDPGQGLRLIYYSQIVNDFQKGDIAEGYSVSREKKESFPLTVTSAQKNPTAFYLCASHPGQGRSSYEQYFGPGTRLTVT.

This sequence joins TRBV19 and TRBJ2-2; D gene unclear. In germline, CDR1 is LNHDA, CDR2 SQIVND (reference sequence). The CDR3 sequence is 14 residues long. The V and J ends lost 8 bases and 0 bases respectively, with 10 bases between them. The CDR3 sequence: CASRLNPNTGELFF. In nucleotides, the CDR3 is TGTGCCAGTCGACTCAATCCGAACACCGGGGAGCTGTTTTTT.

The rearrangement links TRBV5-4 to TRBJ1-1; 7 bases map to TRBD1. CDR3 length: 13 amino acids. Germline V CDR1 and CDR2: SGHNT, YYREEE (reference sequence). Trimming at V came to 4 bases and at J to 6 bases, leaving 6 bases not matched to a gene. CDR3 sequence reads: CASSGNRGAEAFF. DNA for the CDR3: TGTGCCAGCAGCGGAAACAGGGGCGCTGAAGCTTTCTTT.

V is TRBV5-6 and J is TRBJ1-2; TRBD1 matches at 8 bases. V shed 2 bases and J 0 bases; nucleotides not matched to a gene: 9. The germline CDR1 and CDR2 sequences are SGHDT and YYEEEE. This CDR3 has 17 amino acids. This CDR3 is CASSFGQGYGANYGYTF. The CDR3 DNA sequence: TGTGCCAGCAGCTTCGGACAGGGTTATGGGGCTAACTATGGCTACACCTTC. The variable domain in full, completed from reference TRBV5-6 and TRBJ1-2, reads DAGVTQSPTHLIKTRGQQVTLRCSPKSGHDTVSWYQQALGQGPQFIFQYYEEEERQRGNFPDRFSGHQFPNYSSELNVNALLLGDSALYLCASSFGQGYGANYGYTFGSGTRLTVV.